This entry lists 24 T cell receptor beta chains sequenced from one sample in a study of T-cell reconstitution after alpha-beta-depleted transplantation in children. Unique molecular identifiers were incorporated when the TCRbeta library was constructed. TCRdb re-called the PCR reads with MiXCR, one entry per CDR3 protein. The sample gives 440,000 or so distinct CDR3 sequences, around 46% of which show up once; 27% is in the top ten. The specimen was PBMCs, collected before TCRalphabeta/CD19-depleted stem cell transplant. The origin of the receptors is a girl aged 2 to 10 with aplastic anemia, due to receive a stem cell transplant.

This clonotype was seen ten or more times. The CDR3 DNA sequence: TGTGCCAGCAGCCCAGAGGGATACGAGCAGTACTTC. Encoded protein: CASSPEGYEQYF. The gene calls are TRBV7-9 and TRBJ2-7, with a tentative D call TRBD2 (5 bases). This CDR3 is 12 amino acids long. Germline V gene data show CDR1 as SEHNR and CDR2 as FQNEAQ (reference sequence). Trimming removed 5 bases from V and 4 bases from J, with 9 bases in between.

The rearrangement joins TRBV19 to TRBJ1-2, with 7 bases aligning to TRBD1. Germline V gives CDR1 LNHDA, CDR2 SQIVND (reference sequence). The length of the CDR3 is 14 residues. V gave up 2 bases and J gave up 8 bases; unmatched junction bases: 8. CDR3 sequence (DNA): TGTGCCAGTAGTATAAGAGGAGGGGGCCTGGGCTACACCTTC. It codes for CASSIRGGGLGYTF.

This clonotype was seen at least ten times. The chain combines TRBV9 with TRBJ2-1; D remains unclear. Germline CDR1 SGDLS, CDR2 YYNGEE. The CDR3 is 16 amino acids. V lost 0 bases and J 5 bases, leaving 15 bases between the germline ends. Here the CDR3 reads CASSVGGHQGDNEQFF. In DNA form, the CDR3 reads TGTGCCAGCAGCGTAGGCGGCCACCAAGGAGACAATGAGCAGTTCTTC.

This chain uses TRBV30 with TRBJ1-5, with 8 bases aligning to TRBD1. This CDR3 is built from 15 residues. Germline V gene sequence: CDR1 GTSNPN, CDR2 SVGIG (reference sequence). V shed 4 bases, J shed 3 bases, and the junction held 8 bases outside the gene matches. CDR3 coding DNA: TGTGCCTGGAACGGACAGGGCCTAAACAATCAGCCCCAGCATTTT. Its translation: CAWNGQGLNNQPQHF.

This clonotype has a single count. V is TRBV10-3 and J is TRBJ2-7; no clear D gene. V shed 5 bases and J shed 2 bases, with 7 bases lying between them. This CDR3 is 12 amino acids long. Germline loops: CDR1 ENHRY, CDR2 SYGVKD. The CDR3: CAISSLTYEQYF. The CDR3 nucleotides read TGTGCCATCAGTAGCCTAACCTACGAGCAGTACTTC.

This clonotype was found many times. The CDR3 protein is CSASNHEQYF. In DNA form, the CDR3 reads TGCAGTGCTAGCAATCACGAGCAGTACTTC. The chain carries TRBV20-1 and TRBJ2-7; no reliable D call. The CDR3 covers 10 residues. V was shortened by 3 bases and J by 5 bases, with 5 bases between the two germline ends. Germline V gene lookup returns CDR1 DFQATT and CDR2 SNEGSKA (reference sequence).

The chain is built from TRBV9 and TRBJ1-2; D call uncertain. CDR1 is SGDLS and CDR2 is YYNGEE in the germline V gene. Trimming shortened V by 0 bases and J by 3 bases, and 6 bases separated the two germline ends. The CDR3 contains 13 residues. The CDR3 nucleotides are TGTGCCAGCAGCGTAGACGGCTACTATGGCTACACCTTC. Translated, it gives CASSVDGYYGYTF.

The gene calls are TRBV7-8 and TRBJ1-2; perhaps TRBD1 as D (5 bases). Germline-derived CDR1 and CDR2 are SGHVS and FQNEAQ. The V gene lost 5 bases and the J gene lost 0 bases, with 13 bases spanning the gap. The CDR3 is 15 residues long. CDR3 protein: CASSPNLGPNYGYTF. As DNA, the CDR3 is TGTGCCAGCAGCCCGAACCTGGGGCCTAACTATGGCTACACCTTC.

The V gene is TRBV30, the J gene TRBJ1-3; D unresolved. The CDR3 runs to 15 residues. CDR1 GTSNPN and CDR2 SVGIG come from the germline V gene (reference sequence). With 3 bases removed from V and 0 bases from J, the gap between germline ends came to 12 bases. The CDR3 spells CAWRTHRSSGNTIYF. The CDR3 nucleotides read TGTGCCTGGAGGACCCATAGGAGCTCTGGAAACACCATATATTTT.

This clonotype occurred many times. The gene calls are TRBV6-5 and TRBJ2-2; 10 bases line up with TRBD1. Germline CDR1 is MNHEY and CDR2 is SVGAGI. The CDR3 contains 15 residues. J was trimmed by 1 base and V by 6 bases; bases with no gene match: 2. CDR3 sequence: CASRTGGLNTGELFF. The DNA of the CDR3 is TGTGCCAGCAGGACAGGGGGCCTGAACACCGGGGAGCTGTTTTTT.

This clonotype appeared a few times. An end of the junction differs from the germline gene, which may be a read error. The chain is built from TRBV7-2 and TRBJ1-1, with 9 bases aligning to TRBD1. CDR3 length: 14 residues. The germline gives CDR1 SGHTA, CDR2 FQGNSA. The CDR3 region is CATSWTGVRTEAFF. The CDR3 coding sequence is TGTGCCACCAGCTGGACAGGGGTGAGGACTGAAGCTTTCTTT.

This clonotype appeared many times. This chain links TRBV7-9 with TRBJ2-6, with 7 bases aligning to TRBD1. The CDR3 is 15 amino acids. V was clipped by 2 bases and J by 2 bases; unmatched bases: 0. Germline V gene data show CDR1 as SEHNR and CDR2 as FQNEAQ (reference sequence). The CDR3 DNA reads TGTGCCAGCAGCTTAACAGGGGCTGGGGCCAACGTCCTGACTTTC. It codes for CASSLTGAGANVLTF.

CDR3 nucleotides: TGCAGTGCTAGCGTGGGCCCCTCCGAGCAGTACTTC. It yields the protein CSASVGPSEQYF. The chain is built from TRBV20-1 and TRBJ2-7; D is unresolved. Per germline, CDR1 DFQATT and CDR2 SNEGSKA (reference sequence). The ends were cut back, 3 bases at V and 6 bases at J, with 12 bases in the middle. CDR3 length: 12 amino acids.

The rearrangement uses TRBV4-2 and TRBJ2-1, with D unclear. The length of the CDR3 is 16 residues. V was pared by 2 bases and J by 3 bases, with 14 bases between. In germline, CDR1 is LGHNA, CDR2 YNFKEQ. The CDR3 region is CASSQTPTRSYNEQFF. The CDR3 coding sequence is TGTGCCAGCAGCCAAACCCCTACCCGGAGCTACAATGAGCAGTTCTTC.

This clonotype turned up a few times. J is TRBJ2-1 and V is TRBV9, with 7 bases lining up with TRBD1. V dropped 3 bases and J dropped 0; count of bases not matched to a gene: 3. From germline, CDR1 is SGDLS and CDR2 YYNGEE. This CDR3 spans 15 amino acids. The CDR3 sequence: CASSGRQGSYNEQFF. CDR3 DNA sequence: TGTGCCAGCAGCGGAAGACAGGGCTCCTACAATGAGCAGTTCTTC.

The rearrangement uses TRBV12-3 or TRBV12-4 and TRBJ2-1; TRBD2 might be the D (6 bases). There are 16 residues in the CDR3. V was trimmed by 7 bases and J by 6 bases, leaving 22 bases between them. CDR3 in DNA: TGTGCCAGCACCTCTACAGTGGGACTCGGGGGCAATGAGCAGTTCTTC. Protein: CASTSTVGLGGNEQFF.

The CDR3 DNA follows: TGTGCCAGCAGTTACGGGACTAACAATGAGCAGTTCTTC. Translated: CASSYGTNNEQFF. This sequence joins TRBV6-5 and TRBJ2-1, with 7 bases that match TRBD2. The length of the CDR3 is 13 residues. J gave up 5 bases and V 2 bases, and 0 bases lay outside the gene matches. CDR1 is MNHEY and CDR2 is SVGAGI in the germline V gene.

At least ten counts were recorded for this clonotype. This chain connects TRBV12-3 or TRBV12-4 to TRBJ2-2; 9 nucleotides line up with TRBD1. V lost 7 bases, J lost 4 bases, and 13 bases stayed unmatched. This CDR3 has 17 residues. In DNA, the CDR3 is TGTGCCAGCACCCGCAGCTTCGGACAGGGGTCCACCGGGGAGCTGTTTTTT. Translated, it gives CASTRSFGQGSTGELFF.

The gene calls are TRBV5-5 and TRBJ2-5, with D perhaps TRBD2 (6 bases). V was clipped by 4 bases and J by 5 bases, with 12 bases between them. The CDR3 runs 13 residues. The germline V gene has CDR1 SGHKS and CDR2 YYEKEE (reference sequence). CDR3 nucleotides: TGTGCCAGCAGCCAGCGGGTAGGGGAGACCCAGTACTTC. Translated: CASSQRVGETQYF.

The rearrangement joins TRBV7-8 to TRBJ2-1; tentative D call: TRBD2 (5 bases). The V and J ends lost 3 bases and 9 bases respectively, with 6 bases between them. This CDR3 is built from 11 residues. Germline CDR1 and CDR2: SGHVS and FQNEAQ. The CDR3 DNA is TGTGCCAGCAGCTTTAGCGTTGAGCAGTTCTTC. Residues: CASSFSVEQFF.

This clonotype showed up just a few times. The V gene is TRBV28, the J gene TRBJ2-4; D gene uncertain. CDR1 is MDHEN, CDR2 SYDVKM, per germline. This CDR3 comprises 16 residues. Trimming removed 4 bases from V and 0 bases from J, with 13 bases in between. CDR3 region: CASSWVHQVAKNIQYF. CDR3 coding DNA: TGTGCCAGCAGTTGGGTCCATCAAGTAGCCAAAAACATTCAGTACTTC.

This clonotype was seen repeatedly, ten times or more. The chain employs TRBV9 and TRBJ2-1, with 9 bases that match TRBD2. V was clipped by 6 bases and J by 2 bases; unmatched bases: 6. The CDR3 is 15 amino acids. Germline V CDR1 and CDR2: SGDLS, YYNGEE. The CDR3 DNA sequence: TGTGCCAGCAATGGGCGGGAGGGAACCTACAATGAGCAGTTCTTC. Residues: CASNGREGTYNEQFF.

This clonotype was seen only a few times. V and J are TRBV5-1 and TRBJ2-7, with TRBD1 as a possible D gene (6 bases). V was trimmed by 0 bases and J by 6 bases, leaving 13 bases between them. The germline CDR1 and CDR2 sequences are SGHRS and YFSETQ. This CDR3 is built from 14 residues. The CDR3 DNA follows: TGCGCCAGCAGCTTGGGTTCAGGGGATGGCGAGCAGTACTTC. Amino acid sequence: CASSLGSGDGEQYF.

This clonotype occurred many times. V is TRBV7-9 and J is TRBJ1-6, with a weak D call TRBD1 (5 bases). The CDR3 covers 12 residues. V was pared by 8 bases and J by 9 bases, with 11 bases between. In germline, CDR1 is SEHNR, CDR2 FQNEAQ (reference sequence). CDR3 in amino acids: CASEGGGSPLHF. The CDR3 coding sequence is TGTGCCAGCGAGGGTGGGGGTTCACCCCTCCACTTT.